This paragraph covers one TCR beta chain sequence. Its antigen has not been determined. No much larger clonotype is one base removed from it; base qualities were not supplied. The donors were people with melanoma. The sample comes from a study of CD4+ T cells in melanoma (dated by TCRdb to about 2022). In the study overall: Neoantigen-specific CD4+ T cells in human melanoma were what the study investigated.

Libraries were constructed by the immunoSEQ multiplex PCR assay. TCRdb mirrors the immuneACCESS table, restricted to in-frame sequences. Some clones are absent from its copies; in checked studies, under half trace to an unresolved V gene, and the reason for the others is unknown. This sample comprises 7,000 or so clones, more than 50% of them detected only once. The ten largest clones capture approximately 23% of the sample. General conclusions and limits of the study: According to the report, neoantigen-specific CD4+ T cells in melanoma displayed diverse differentiation states. Neoantigen-specific CD4+ T cells were reported to be correlated with the function of CD8+ T cells, macrophages and B cells.

The CDR3 holds 14 amino acids from the cysteine to the phenylalanine. Just CDR3 DNA is preserved here, 42 bases in frame from base 1. This receptor was identified in a human donor with melanoma. This sequence uses TRBV7-5 and TRBJ2-1; no check of the table's D call, TRBD2, against the DNA was made. TRBV7-5 is a pseudogene locus. The sequencing input was cells from a culture (not recorded whether cultured in vitro). The nucleotide sequence is TGTGCCAGAAGCTTATCCGGGGGCTACAATGAGCAGTTCTTC. Translated, this is CARSLSGGYNEQFF.